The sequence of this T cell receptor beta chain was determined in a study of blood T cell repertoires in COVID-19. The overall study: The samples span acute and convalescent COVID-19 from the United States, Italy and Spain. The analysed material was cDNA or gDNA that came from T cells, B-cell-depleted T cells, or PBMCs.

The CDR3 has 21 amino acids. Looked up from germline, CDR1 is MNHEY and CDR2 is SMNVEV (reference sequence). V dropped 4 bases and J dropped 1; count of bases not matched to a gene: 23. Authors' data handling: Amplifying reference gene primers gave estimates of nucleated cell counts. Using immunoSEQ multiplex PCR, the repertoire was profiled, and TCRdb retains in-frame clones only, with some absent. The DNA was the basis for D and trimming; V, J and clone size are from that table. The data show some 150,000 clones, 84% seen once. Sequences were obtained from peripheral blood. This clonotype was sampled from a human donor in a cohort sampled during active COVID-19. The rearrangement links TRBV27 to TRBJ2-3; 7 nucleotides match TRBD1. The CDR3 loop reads CASSSRKMTGRSVYGTDTQYF. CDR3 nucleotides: TGTGCCAGCAGTTCCCGAAAAATGACAGGGCGATCCGTTTATGGCACAGATACGCAGTATTTT.